This T cell receptor (beta chain) was sequenced for a study of T cell repertoires in cytomegalovirus infection. Overall study context: Both CMV infection and a matching HLA type were indicated by public TCR beta signatures.

General study results and limits: Frequencies of public TCR beta families were cumulated, and this identified carriers of CMV plus the relevant HLA. In two of eight donors, the top clonotype was HLA-C-restricted CMV-specific.

About this clonotype: The antigen is not known.

This CDR3 has 18 amino acids. V was shortened by 7 bases and J by 0 bases, with 22 bases between the two germline ends. TCRdb processed the reads anew with MiXCR; each CDR3 protein has one entry. The sample lists under 350,000 distinct CDR3 sequences, around 9.6% occurring once. This sequence was found in a human donor in good health (CMV status not recorded). Some clones in this sample may be carry-over from other donors' samples. The chain uses TRBV12-3 or TRBV12-4 and TRBJ1-5; tentatively, D is TRBD1 (6 bases). The sequenced material came from PBMCs. The CDR3 DNA reads as TGTGCCAGCACCCCGCCCCTAAGGGGGGCATATAGCAATCAGCCCCAGCATTTT. It encodes CASTPPLRGAYSNQPQHF.